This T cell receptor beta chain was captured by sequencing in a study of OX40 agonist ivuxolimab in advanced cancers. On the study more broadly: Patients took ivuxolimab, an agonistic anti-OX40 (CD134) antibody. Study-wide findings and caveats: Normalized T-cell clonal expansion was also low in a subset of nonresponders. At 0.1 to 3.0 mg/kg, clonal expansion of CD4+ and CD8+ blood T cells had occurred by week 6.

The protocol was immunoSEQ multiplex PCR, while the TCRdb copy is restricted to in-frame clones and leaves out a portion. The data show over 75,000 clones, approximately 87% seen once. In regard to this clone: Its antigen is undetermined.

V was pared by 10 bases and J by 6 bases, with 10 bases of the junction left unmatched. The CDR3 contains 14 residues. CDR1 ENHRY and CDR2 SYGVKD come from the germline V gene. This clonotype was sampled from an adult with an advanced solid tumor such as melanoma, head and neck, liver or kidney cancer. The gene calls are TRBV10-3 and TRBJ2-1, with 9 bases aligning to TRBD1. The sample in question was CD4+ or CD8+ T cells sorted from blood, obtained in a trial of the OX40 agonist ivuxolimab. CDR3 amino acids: CATNRGQGSNEQFF. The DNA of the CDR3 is TGTGCCACGAATAGGGGACAGGGCTCCAATGAGCAGTTCTTC.